The 16 T cell receptor beta chains below were found in one sample sequenced in a study of blood T cell repertoires in COVID-19. TCRdb's copy holds only in-frame clones and misses some; the assay was immunoSEQ multiplex PCR. The sample contains roughly 200,000 clones, about 83% of which appear only once. Sequenced: peripheral blood. Every receptor here comes from a woman in her seventies with active or convalescent COVID-19.

V gene TRBV5-1 combines with J gene TRBJ2-5; D unclear. The CDR3 sequence is 14 residues long. With 0 bases removed from V and 4 bases from J, the gap between germline ends came to 10 bases. Germline values: CDR1 SGHRS, CDR2 YFSETQ. CDR3 protein: CASSLDTIPETQYF. The CDR3 nucleotides are TGCGCCAGCAGCTTGGATACTATTCCAGAGACCCAGTACTTC.

This chain joins TRBV2 and TRBJ2-1; 7 bases agree with TRBD2. The CDR3 covers 13 residues. Germline CDR1 is SNHLY and CDR2 is FYNNEI. J lost 4 bases, V lost 5 bases, and 2 bases had no gene match. As DNA, the CDR3 is TGTGCCAGCAGTAGCGGGATATACAATGAGCAGTTCTTC. It codes for CASSSGIYNEQFF. The full variable domain, in which reference TRBV2 and TRBJ2-1 provide the parts outside the CDR3, is EPEVTQTPSHQVTQMGQEVILRCVPISNHLYFYWYRQILGQKVEFLVSFYNNEISEKSEIFDDQFSVERPDGSNFTLKIRSTKLEDSAMYFCASSSGIYNEQFFGPGTRLTVL.

The V gene is TRBV5-1, the J gene TRBJ2-1, with 7 bases identical to TRBD2. The V segment lost 0 bases and the J segment 10 bases; nucleotides outside the gene matches: 7. The CDR3 length is 14 residues. Germline V CDR1 and CDR2: SGHRS, YFSETQ. DNA for the CDR3: TGCGCCAGCAGCTTGGTGGCGGGAGCTGGGGAGCAGTTCTTC. This gives the protein CASSLVAGAGEQFF.

The chain couples TRBV4-2 to TRBJ1-2, with D maybe TRBD1 (6 bases). The CDR3 runs to 14 residues. The germline gives CDR1 LGHNA, CDR2 YNFKEQ. Trimming left V 1 base short and J 7 bases short, with 13 bases between. The CDR3 spells CASSQVSGGTGYTF. The DNA of the CDR3 is TGTGCCAGCAGCCAAGTTTCGGGGGGCACTGGCTACACCTTC.

V gene TRBV4-1 combines with J gene TRBJ1-3; 8 bases fit TRBD1. From germline, CDR1 is MGHRA and CDR2 YSYEKL. This CDR3 contains 15 residues. The V segment lost 6 bases and the J segment 0 bases; nucleotides outside the gene matches: 4. DNA for the CDR3: TGCGCCAGCAGGGACAGGGCAGACTCTGGAAACACCATATATTTT. It is translated as CASRDRADSGNTIYF.

The chain links TRBV5-1 to TRBJ1-6, with 8 bases fitting TRBD1. The V gene's germline CDR1 is SGHRS and CDR2 YFSETQ. V shed 0 bases, J shed 7 bases, and the junction held 3 bases outside the gene matches. CDR3 length: 15 amino acids. Here the CDR3 reads CASSLVQGGNSPLHF. The CDR3 DNA reads as TGCGCCAGCAGCTTGGTACAGGGGGGCAATTCACCCCTCCACTTT.

The chain is built from TRBV5-4 and TRBJ1-1, with a possible D match to TRBD1 (6 bases). The germline V gene encodes CDR1 SGHNT and CDR2 YYREEE (reference sequence). The CDR3 sequence is 15 residues long. V lost 1 base and J lost 1, with 11 bases in between. CDR3 sequence: CASSLPTGSNTEAFF. The CDR3 nucleotides read TGTGCCAGCAGCTTGCCTACAGGGTCGAACACTGAAGCTTTCTTT. Full variable domain (missing parts from reference TRBV5-4 and TRBJ1-1): ETGVTQSPTHLIKTRGQQVTLRCSSQSGHNTVSWYQQALGQGPQFIFQYYREEENGRGNFPPRFSGLQFPNYSSELNVNALELDDSALYLCASSLPTGSNTEAFFGQGTRLTVV.

The rearrangement links TRBV19 to TRBJ2-3; D call uncertain. Germline loops: CDR1 LNHDA, CDR2 SQIVND (reference sequence). Trimming pared 5 bases from V and 3 bases from J, leaving 12 bases between. This CDR3 spans 14 amino acids. The CDR3 DNA reads as TGTGCCAGTAGTGACGACGCCGGGACAGATACGCAGTATTTT. Translated: CASSDDAGTDTQYF. Together with reference TRBV19 and TRBJ2-3, the CDR3 gives the full variable domain: DGGITQSPKYLFRKEGQNVTLSCEQNLNHDAMYWYRQDPGQGLRLIYYSQIVNDFQKGDIAEGYSVSREKKESFPLTVTSAQKNPTAFYLCASSDDAGTDTQYFGPGTRLTVL.

The chain is built from TRBV6-2 or TRBV6-3 and TRBJ2-2; D uncertain. The CDR3 is made up of 17 amino acids. Trimming pared 1 base from V and 1 base from J, leaving 13 bases between. CDR1 is MNHEY and CDR2 is SVGEGT in the germline V gene. The CDR3 spells CASSYFSLGENTGELFF. CDR3 nucleotide sequence: TGTGCCAGCAGTTACTTCTCTTTGGGCGAGAACACCGGGGAGCTGTTTTTT.

V gene TRBV5-1 combines with J gene TRBJ2-5; D possibly corresponds to TRBD1 (7 bases). The CDR3 contains 15 residues. Germline V gene data show CDR1 as SGHRS and CDR2 as YFSETQ. Trimming removed 6 bases from V and 1 base from J, with 16 bases in between. The CDR3 sequence: CASNPGDRFQETQYF. The CDR3 DNA is TGCGCCAGCAACCCGGGGGACAGATTCCAAGAGACCCAGTACTTC.

This clone was detected a few times. A junction end diverges from the germline sequence, so it may reflect a read error. The V gene is TRBV7-7, the J gene TRBJ2-2; D perhaps matches TRBD1 (6 bases). CDR1 is SSHAT and CDR2 is FNYEAQ in the germline V gene (reference sequence). CDR3 length: 16 residues. Here the CDR3 DNA reads TGTGCCAGCAGCATCTCGCAGGGGCTGAACAGCGGGGAGCTGTTTTTT. Translating it yields CASSISQGLNSGELFF.

This chain uses TRBV24-1 with TRBJ2-1; the match to TRBD2 covers 7 bases. Germline values: CDR1 KGHDR, CDR2 SFDVKD. Germline trimming cut 4 bases from V and 0 bases from J; bases unmatched to any gene: 5. The CDR3 runs to 16 residues. Here the CDR3 reads CATSETLANSYNEQFF. CDR3 coding DNA: TGTGCCACCAGTGAGACACTAGCGAACTCCTACAATGAGCAGTTCTTC.

V is TRBV3-1 (or the pseudogene TRBV3-2) and J is TRBJ2-2; D call uncertain. The germline V gene has CDR1 LGHDT and CDR2 YNNKEL (reference sequence). This CDR3 is 17 amino acids long. Trimming pared 1 base from V and 0 bases from J, leaving 12 bases between. This chain's CDR3 is CASSQGVTASNTGELFF. CDR3 in DNA: TGTGCCAGCAGCCAAGGAGTTACAGCTTCGAACACCGGGGAGCTGTTTTTT.

CDR3 loop: CASTLTSGWQETQYF. The CDR3 bases are TGTGCCAGCACCCTGACTAGCGGGTGGCAAGAGACCCAGTACTTC. This chain joins TRBV5-5 and TRBJ2-5, with 10 positions matching TRBD2. The CDR3 runs to 15 residues. The V gene's germline CDR1 is SGHKS and CDR2 YYEKEE (reference sequence). J was trimmed by 2 bases and V by 6 bases; bases with no gene match: 7.

The sample holds one count of this clone. This chain uses TRBV27 with TRBJ1-2; 8 bases map to TRBD1. Looked up from germline, CDR1 is MNHEY and CDR2 is SMNVEV (reference sequence). CDR3 length: 15 amino acids. The V gene end was trimmed by 4 bases and the J gene end by 4 bases; junction bases not matched to a gene: 8. This chain's CDR3 is CASSSRTGTAYGYTF. For the CDR3, the DNA is TGTGCCAGCAGTTCAAGGACAGGGACGGCCTATGGCTACACCTTC.

This clone appeared once. The rearrangement joins TRBV4-2 to TRBJ2-7; perhaps TRBD2 as D (6 bases). The CDR3 spans 15 residues. Germline V gives CDR1 LGHNA, CDR2 YNFKEQ. V was clipped by 3 bases and J by 4 bases, with 16 bases between them. The CDR3: CASSQTRERGYEQYF. The CDR3 bases are TGTGCCAGCAGCCAGACCCGGGAGAGGGGTTACGAGCAGTACTTC.